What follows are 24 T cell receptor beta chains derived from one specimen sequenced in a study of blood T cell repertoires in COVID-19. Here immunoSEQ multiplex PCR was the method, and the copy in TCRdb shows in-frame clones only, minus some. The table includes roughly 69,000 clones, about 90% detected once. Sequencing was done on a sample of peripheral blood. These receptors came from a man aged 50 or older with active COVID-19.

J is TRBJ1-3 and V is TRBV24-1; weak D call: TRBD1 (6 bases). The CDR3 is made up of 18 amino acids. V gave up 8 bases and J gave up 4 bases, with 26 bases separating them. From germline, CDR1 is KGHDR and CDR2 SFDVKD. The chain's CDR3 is CATTDWSPSRGDGNTIYF. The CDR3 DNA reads TGTGCCACCACCGATTGGTCCCCCTCCAGGGGAGACGGAAACACCATATATTTT.

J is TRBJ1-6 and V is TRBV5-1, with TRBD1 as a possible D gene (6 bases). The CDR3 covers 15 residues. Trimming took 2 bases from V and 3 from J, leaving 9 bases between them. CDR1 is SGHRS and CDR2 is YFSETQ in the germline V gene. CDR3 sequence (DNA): TGCGCCAGCAGCTTTGACAGGTTCTATAATTCACCCCTCCACTTT. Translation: CASSFDRFYNSPLHF.

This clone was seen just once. Written as DNA, the CDR3 is TGTGCCACCTCGGACAGGGTGGATCAGCCCCAGCATTTT. Translating gives CATSDRVDQPQHF. The chain uses TRBV10-3 and TRBJ1-5, with 8 bases lining up with TRBD1. This CDR3 has 13 amino acids. The V and J ends lost 10 bases and 5 bases, in that order; junction bases with no gene match: 7. Germline lookup yields CDR1 ENHRY and CDR2 SYGVKD.

This CDR3 reads CSVALGRLKTDTQYF. The CDR3 nucleotides are TGCAGCGTTGCCCTTGGCCGATTGAAGACAGATACGCAGTATTTT. This chain joins TRBV29-1 and TRBJ2-3; D remains ambiguous. The germline gives CDR1 SQVTM, CDR2 ANQGSEA. The CDR3 has 15 amino acids. V gave up 4 bases and J gave up 3 bases, with 17 bases separating them.

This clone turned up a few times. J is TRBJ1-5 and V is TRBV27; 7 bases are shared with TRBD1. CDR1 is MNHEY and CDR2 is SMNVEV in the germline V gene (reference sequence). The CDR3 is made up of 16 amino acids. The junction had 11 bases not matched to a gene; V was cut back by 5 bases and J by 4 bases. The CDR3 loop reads CASSPTTGTANQPQHF. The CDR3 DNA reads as TGTGCCAGCAGTCCAACCACCGGGACAGCGAATCAGCCCCAGCATTTT.

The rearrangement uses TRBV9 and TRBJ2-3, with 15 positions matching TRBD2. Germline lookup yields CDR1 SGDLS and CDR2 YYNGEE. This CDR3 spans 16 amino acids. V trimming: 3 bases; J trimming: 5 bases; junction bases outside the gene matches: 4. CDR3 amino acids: CASSEGTSGRRDTQYF. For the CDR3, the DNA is TGTGCCAGCAGCGAGGGGACTAGCGGGAGGCGAGATACGCAGTATTTT. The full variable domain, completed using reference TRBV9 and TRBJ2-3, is DSGVTQTPKHLITATGQRVTLRCSPRSGDLSVYWYQQSLDQGLQFLIQYYNGEERAKGNILERFSAQQFPDLHSELNLSSLELGDSALYFCASSEGTSGRRDTQYFGPGTRLTVL.

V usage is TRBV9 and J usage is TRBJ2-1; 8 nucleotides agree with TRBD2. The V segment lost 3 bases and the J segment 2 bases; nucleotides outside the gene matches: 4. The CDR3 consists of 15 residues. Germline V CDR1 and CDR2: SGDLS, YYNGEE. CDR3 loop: CASSATSVPYNEQFF. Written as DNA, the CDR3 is TGTGCCAGCAGCGCGACTAGCGTGCCCTACAATGAGCAGTTCTTC.

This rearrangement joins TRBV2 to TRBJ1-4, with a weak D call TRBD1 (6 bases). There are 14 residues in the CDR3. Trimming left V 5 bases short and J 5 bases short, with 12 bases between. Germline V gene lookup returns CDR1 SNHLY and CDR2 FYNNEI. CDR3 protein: CASSPQGFNEKLFF. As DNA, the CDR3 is TGTGCCAGCAGTCCACAGGGTTTCAATGAAAAACTGTTTTTT.

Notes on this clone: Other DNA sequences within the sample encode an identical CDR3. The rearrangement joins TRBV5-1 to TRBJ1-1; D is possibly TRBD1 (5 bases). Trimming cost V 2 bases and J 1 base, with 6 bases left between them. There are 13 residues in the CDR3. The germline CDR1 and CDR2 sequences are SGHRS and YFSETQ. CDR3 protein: CASSFRENTEAFF. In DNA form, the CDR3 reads TGCGCCAGCAGCTTCAGGGAGAACACTGAAGCTTTCTTT.

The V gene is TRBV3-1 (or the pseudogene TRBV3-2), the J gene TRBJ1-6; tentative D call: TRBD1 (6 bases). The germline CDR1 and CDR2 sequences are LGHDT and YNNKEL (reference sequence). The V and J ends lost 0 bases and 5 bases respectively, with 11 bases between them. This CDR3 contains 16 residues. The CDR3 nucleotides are TGTGCCAGCAGCCAAGATGGGGCAGGGGATAATTCACCCCTCCACTTT. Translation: CASSQDGAGDNSPLHF.

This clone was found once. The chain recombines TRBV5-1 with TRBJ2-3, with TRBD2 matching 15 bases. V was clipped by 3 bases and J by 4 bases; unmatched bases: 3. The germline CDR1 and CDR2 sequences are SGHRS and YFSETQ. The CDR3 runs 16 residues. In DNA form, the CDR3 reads TGCGCCAGCAGCTCCGGACTAGCGGGAGGGCCAGATACGCAGTATTTT. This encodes CASSSGLAGGPDTQYF.

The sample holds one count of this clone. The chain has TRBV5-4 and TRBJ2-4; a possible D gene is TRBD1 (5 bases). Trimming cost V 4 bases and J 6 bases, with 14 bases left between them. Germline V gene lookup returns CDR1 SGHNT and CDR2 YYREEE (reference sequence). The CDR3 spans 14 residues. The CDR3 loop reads CASSERQGGNIQYF. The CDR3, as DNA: TGTGCCAGCAGCGAGAGGCAGGGTGGAAACATTCAGTACTTC.

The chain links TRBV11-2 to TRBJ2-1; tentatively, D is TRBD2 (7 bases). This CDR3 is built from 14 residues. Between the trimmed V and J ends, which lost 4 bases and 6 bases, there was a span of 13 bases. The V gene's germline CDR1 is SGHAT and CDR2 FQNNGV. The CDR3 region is CASSSRGGVNEQFF. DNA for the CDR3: TGTGCCAGCAGCTCAAGAGGGGGGGTCAATGAGCAGTTCTTC.

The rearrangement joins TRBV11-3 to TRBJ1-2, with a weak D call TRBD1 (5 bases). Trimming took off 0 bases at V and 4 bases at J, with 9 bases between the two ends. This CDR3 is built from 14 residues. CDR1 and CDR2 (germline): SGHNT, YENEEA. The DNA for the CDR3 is TGTGCCAGCAGCTTAGACTACAGGACCTATGGCTACACCTTC. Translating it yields CASSLDYRTYGYTF.

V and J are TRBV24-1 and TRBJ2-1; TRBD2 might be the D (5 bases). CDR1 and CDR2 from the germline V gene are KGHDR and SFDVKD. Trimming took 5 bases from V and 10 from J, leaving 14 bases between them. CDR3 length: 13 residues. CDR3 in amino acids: CATSADYLREQFF. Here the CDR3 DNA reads TGTGCCACCAGTGCAGACTATTTGAGGGAGCAGTTCTTC.

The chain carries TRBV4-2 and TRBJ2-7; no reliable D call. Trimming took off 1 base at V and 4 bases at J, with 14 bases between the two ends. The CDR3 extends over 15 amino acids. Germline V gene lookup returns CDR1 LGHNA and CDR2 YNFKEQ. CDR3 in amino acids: CASSQVRQVDYEQYF. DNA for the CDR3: TGTGCCAGCAGCCAAGTACGTCAGGTTGATTACGAGCAGTACTTC.

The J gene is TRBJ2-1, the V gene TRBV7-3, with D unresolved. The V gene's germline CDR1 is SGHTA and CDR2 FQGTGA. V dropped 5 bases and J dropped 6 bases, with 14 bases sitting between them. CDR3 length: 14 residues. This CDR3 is CASSLDPERNEQFF. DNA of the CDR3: TGTGCCAGCAGCCTAGACCCCGAACGCAATGAGCAGTTCTTC.

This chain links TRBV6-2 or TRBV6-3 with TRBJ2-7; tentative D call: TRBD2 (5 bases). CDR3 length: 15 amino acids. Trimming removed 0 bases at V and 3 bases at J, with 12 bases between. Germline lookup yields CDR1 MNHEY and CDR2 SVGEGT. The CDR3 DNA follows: TGTGCCAGCAGTTACTCTAGGCTAGCAGACTACGAGCAGTACTTC. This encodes CASSYSRLADYEQYF.

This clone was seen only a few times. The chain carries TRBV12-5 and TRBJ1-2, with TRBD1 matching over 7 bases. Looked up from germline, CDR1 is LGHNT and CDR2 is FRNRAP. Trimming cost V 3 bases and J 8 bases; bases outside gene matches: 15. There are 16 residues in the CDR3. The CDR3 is CASGLGLRGTEFGYTF. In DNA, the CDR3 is TGTGCTAGTGGTTTAGGATTGAGGGGGACAGAGTTCGGCTACACCTTC.

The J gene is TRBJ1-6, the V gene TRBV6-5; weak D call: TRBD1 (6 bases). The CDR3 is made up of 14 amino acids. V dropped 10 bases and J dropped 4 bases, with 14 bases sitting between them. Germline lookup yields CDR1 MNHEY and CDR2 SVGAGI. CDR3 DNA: TGTGCCACCCTCCGACAGGATTATAATTCACCCCTCCACTTT. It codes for CATLRQDYNSPLHF.

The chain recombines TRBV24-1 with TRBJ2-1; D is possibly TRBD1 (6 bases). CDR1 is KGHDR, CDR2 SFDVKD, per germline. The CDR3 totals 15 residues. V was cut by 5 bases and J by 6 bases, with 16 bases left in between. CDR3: CATSVTGGRLNEQFF. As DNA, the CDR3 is TGTGCCACCAGTGTGACAGGCGGCAGGCTCAATGAGCAGTTCTTC.

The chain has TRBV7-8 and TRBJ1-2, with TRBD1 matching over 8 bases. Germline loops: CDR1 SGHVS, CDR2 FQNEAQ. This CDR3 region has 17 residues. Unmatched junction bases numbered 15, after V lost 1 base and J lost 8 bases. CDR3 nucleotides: TGTGCCAGCAGCTTAGAATTTTGGGGACAGGAAATTCGAGGCTACACCTTC. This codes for CASSLEFWGQEIRGYTF. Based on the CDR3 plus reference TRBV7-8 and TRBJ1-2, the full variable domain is GAGVSQSPRYKVAKRGQDVALRCDPISGHVSLFWYQQALGQGPEFLTYFQNEAQLDKSGLPSDRFFAERPEGSVSTLKIQRTQQEDSAVYLCASSLEFWGQEIRGYTFGSGTRLTVV.

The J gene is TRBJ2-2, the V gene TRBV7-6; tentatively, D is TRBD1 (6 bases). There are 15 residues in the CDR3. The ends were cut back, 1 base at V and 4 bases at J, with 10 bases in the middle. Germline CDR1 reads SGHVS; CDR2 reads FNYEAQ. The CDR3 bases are TGTGCCAGCAGCTTAGGTCAGGGGATCACCGGGGAGCTGTTTTTT. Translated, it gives CASSLGQGITGELFF.

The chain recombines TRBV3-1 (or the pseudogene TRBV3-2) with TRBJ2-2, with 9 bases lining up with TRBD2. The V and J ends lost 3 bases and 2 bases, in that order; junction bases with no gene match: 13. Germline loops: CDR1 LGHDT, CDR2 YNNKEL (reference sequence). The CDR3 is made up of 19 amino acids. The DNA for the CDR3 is TGTGCCAGCAGCCAGCCCGCTTGGGGACTAGCATATAACACCGGGGAGCTGTTTTTT. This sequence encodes CASSQPAWGLAYNTGELFF.